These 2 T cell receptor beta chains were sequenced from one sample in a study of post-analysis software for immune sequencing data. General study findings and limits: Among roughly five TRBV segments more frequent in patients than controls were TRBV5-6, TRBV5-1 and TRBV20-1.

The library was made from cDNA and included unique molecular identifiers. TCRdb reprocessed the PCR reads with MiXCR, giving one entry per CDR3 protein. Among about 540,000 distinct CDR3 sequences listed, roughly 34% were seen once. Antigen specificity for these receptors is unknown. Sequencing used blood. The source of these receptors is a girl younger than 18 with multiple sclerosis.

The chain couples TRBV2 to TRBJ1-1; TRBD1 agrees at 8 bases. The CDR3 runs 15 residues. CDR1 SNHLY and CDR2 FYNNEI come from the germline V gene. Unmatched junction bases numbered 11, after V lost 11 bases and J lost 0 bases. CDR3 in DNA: TGTGCCTCCAACCCAGGGGGCATTGTGAACACTGAAGCTTTCTTT. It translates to CASNPGGIVNTEAFF.

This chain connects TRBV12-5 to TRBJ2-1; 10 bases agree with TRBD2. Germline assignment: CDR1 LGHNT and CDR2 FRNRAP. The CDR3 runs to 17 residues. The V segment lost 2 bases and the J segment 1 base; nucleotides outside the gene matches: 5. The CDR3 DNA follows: TGTGCTAGTGGTTTGAACCTAGCGGGGGAATCCTACAATGAGCAGTTCTTC. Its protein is CASGLNLAGESYNEQFF.